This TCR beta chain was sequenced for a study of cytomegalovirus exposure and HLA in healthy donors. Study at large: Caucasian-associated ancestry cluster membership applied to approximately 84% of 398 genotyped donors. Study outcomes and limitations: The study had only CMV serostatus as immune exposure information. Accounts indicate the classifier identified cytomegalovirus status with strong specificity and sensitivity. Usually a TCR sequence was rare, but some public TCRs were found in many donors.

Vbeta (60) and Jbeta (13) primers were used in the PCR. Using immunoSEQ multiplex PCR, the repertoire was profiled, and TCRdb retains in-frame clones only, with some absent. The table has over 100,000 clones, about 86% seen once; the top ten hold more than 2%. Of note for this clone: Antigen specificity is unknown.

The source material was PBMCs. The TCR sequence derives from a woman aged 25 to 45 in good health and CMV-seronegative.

CDR3 in amino acids: CAIRRGLETDTQYF. Written as DNA, the CDR3 is TGTGCCATCAGGAGGGGACTAGAAACAGATACGCAGTATTTT. The V and J genes are TRBV10-3 and TRBJ2-3; 8 positions agree with TRBD2. The CDR3 has 14 residues. Per germline, CDR1 ENHRY and CDR2 SYGVKD. Losses at the gene ends were 6 bases for V and 3 bases for J; bases not matched to a gene: 5.